This T cell receptor beta chain was observed in a study of siplizumab effects on memory and regulatory T cells. Study-level results: Just a small share of alloreactive clones was traced back to unstimulated subsets. Siplizumab, the agent tested, significantly reduced alloreactive sequences traceable to unstimulated CD4+ memory cells. Naive or memory phenotype was unassignable for roughly 80-95% of proliferating CD4+ or CD8+ clones.

For this clone: The antigen is not known.

Assayed TCR templates numbered roughly 100,000 for each sample. Repertoires were generated with immunoSEQ multiplex PCR, while TCRdb's copy carries only in-frame clones and drops some. The sample holds some 100,000 clones, approximately 92% seen once. The receptor comes from a human donor in good health. Some clones in this sample may be carry-over from other donors' samples. The sequencing input was CD4+ T cells sorted from blood.

The DNA for the CDR3 is TGCGCCAGCAGCCAAGATCAATTCGGGACAGGGCGCTCACCCCTCCACTTT. It codes for CASSQDQFGTGRSPLHF. The rearrangement links TRBV4-1 to TRBJ1-6, with 9 bases fitting TRBD1. Trimming removed 0 bases from V and 10 bases from J; junction bases left unmatched: 10. This CDR3 contains 17 residues. CDR1 MGHRA and CDR2 YSYEKL come from the germline V gene.